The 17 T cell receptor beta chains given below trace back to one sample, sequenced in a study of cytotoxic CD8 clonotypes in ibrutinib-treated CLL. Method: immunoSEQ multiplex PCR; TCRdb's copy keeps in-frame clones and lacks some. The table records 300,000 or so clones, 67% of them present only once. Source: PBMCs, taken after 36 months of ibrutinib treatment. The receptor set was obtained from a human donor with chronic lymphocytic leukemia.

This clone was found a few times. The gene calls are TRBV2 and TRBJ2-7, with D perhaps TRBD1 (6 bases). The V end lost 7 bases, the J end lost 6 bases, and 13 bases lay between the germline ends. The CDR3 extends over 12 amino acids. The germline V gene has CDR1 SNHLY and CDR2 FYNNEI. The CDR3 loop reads CASNFRGFEQYF. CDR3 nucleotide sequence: TGTGCCAGCAACTTCAGGGGTTTCGAGCAGTACTTC. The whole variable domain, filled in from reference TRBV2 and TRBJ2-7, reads EPEVTQTPSHQVTQMGQEVILRCVPISNHLYFYWYRQILGQKVEFLVSFYNNEISEKSEIFDDQFSVERPDGSNFTLKIRSTKLEDSAMYFCASNFRGFEQYFGPGTRLTVT.

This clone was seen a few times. CDR3 amino acids: CASSEWGSLGNEQFF. DNA of the CDR3: TGTGCCAGCAGTGAATGGGGTAGTCTGGGAAATGAGCAGTTCTTC. This rearrangement joins TRBV25-1 to TRBJ2-1; no definite D call. The CDR3 spans 15 residues. V lost 1 base, J lost 7 bases, and 14 bases lay in between. Germline V CDR1 and CDR2: MGHDK, SYGVNS.

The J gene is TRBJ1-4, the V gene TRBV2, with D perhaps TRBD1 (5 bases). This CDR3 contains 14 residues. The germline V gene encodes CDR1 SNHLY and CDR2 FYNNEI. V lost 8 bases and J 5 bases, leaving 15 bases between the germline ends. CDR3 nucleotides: TGTGCCAGCGCCCCGGGACGGCTGAATGAAAAACTGTTTTTT. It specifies CASAPGRLNEKLFF.

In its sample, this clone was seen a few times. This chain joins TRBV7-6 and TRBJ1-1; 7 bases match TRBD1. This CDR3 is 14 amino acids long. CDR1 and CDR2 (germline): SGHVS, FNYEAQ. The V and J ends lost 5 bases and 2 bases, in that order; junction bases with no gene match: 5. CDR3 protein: CASSPRDSNTEAFF. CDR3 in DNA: TGTGCCAGCAGCCCCCGGGACAGTAACACTGAAGCTTTCTTT.

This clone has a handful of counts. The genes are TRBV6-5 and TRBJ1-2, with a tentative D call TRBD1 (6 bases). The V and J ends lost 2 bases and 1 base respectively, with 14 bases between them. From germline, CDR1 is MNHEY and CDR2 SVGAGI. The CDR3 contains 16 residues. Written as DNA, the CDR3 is TGTGCCAGCAGTTACCAGGGCGTAGGGGGTAACTATGGCTACACCTTC. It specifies CASSYQGVGGNYGYTF.

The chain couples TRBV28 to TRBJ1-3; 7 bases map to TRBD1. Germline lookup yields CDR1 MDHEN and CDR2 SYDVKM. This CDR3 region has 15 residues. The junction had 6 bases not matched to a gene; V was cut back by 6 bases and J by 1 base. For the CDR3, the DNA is TGTGCCAGCAGCCCGACAGGGCTTTCTGGAAACACCATATATTTT. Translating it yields CASSPTGLSGNTIYF.

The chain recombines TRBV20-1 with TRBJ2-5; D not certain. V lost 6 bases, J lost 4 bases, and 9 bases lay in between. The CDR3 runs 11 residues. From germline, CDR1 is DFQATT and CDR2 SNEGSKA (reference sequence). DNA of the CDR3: TGCAGTGCCAACTTGGGAGAGACCCAGTACTTC. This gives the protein CSANLGETQYF.

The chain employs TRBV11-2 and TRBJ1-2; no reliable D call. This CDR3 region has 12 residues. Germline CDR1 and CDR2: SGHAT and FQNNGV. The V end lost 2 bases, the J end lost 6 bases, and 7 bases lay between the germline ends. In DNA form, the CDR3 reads TGTGCCAGCAGCTTATTTGGAGATGGCTACACCTTC. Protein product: CASSLFGDGYTF.

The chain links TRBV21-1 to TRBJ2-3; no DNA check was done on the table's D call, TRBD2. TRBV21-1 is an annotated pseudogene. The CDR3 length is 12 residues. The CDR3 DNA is TGTGCCAGCAGCTCTCCTGCAGATACGCAGTATTTT. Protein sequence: CASSSPADTQYF.

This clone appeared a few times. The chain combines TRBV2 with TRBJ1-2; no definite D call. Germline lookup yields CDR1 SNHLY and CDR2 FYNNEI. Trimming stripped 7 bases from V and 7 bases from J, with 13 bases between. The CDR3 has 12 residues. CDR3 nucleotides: TGTGCCAGCAAGTTGGCAGAACCTGGCTACACCTTC. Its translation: CASKLAEPGYTF.

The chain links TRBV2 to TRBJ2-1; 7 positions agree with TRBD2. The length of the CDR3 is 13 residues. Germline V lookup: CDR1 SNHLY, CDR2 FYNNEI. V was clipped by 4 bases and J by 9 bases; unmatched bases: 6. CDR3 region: CASSGSQRGEQFF. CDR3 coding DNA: TGTGCCAGCAGTGGTAGCCAGCGGGGTGAGCAGTTCTTC.

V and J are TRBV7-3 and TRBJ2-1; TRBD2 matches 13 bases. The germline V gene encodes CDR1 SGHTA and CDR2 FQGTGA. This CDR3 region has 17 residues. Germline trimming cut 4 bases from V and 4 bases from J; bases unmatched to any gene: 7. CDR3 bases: TGTGCCAGCAGCTCTGGACTAGCGGGGGACCCGTACAATGAGCAGTTCTTC. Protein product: CASSSGLAGDPYNEQFF.

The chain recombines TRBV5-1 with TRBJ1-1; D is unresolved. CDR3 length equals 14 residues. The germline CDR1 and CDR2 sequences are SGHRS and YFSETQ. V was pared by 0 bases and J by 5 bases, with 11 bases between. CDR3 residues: CASSLGLLGTEAFF. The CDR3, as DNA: TGCGCCAGCAGCTTGGGCCTGCTGGGGACTGAAGCTTTCTTT. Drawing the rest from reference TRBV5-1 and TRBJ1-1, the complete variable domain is KAGVTQTPRYLIKTRGQQVTLSCSPISGHRSVSWYQQTPGQGLQFLFEYFSETQRNKGNFPGRFSGRQFSNSRSEMNVSTLELGDSALYLCASSLGLLGTEAFFGQGTRLTVV.

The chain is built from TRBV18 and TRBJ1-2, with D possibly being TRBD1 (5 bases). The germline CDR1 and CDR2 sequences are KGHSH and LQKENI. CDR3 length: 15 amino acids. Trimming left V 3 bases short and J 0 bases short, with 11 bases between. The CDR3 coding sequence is TGTGCCAGCTCACCGTCCCCGACAGCTAACTATGGCTACACCTTC. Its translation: CASSPSPTANYGYTF.

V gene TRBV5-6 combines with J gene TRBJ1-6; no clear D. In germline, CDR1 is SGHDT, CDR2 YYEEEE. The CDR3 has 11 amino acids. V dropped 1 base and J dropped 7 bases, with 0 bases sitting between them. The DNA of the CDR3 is TGTGCCAGCAGCTTGAATTCACCCCTCCACTTT. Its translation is CASSLNSPLHF.

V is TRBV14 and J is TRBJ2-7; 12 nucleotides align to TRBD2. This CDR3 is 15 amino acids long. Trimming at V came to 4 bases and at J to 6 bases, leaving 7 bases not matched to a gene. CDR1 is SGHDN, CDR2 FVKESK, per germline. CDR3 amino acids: CASSLRLAGEGEQYF. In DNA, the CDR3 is TGTGCCAGCAGCCTCCGACTAGCGGGAGAGGGCGAGCAGTACTTC.

For the CDR3, the DNA is TGTGCCAGCAGTGAAGCGTGGGGGGACTATGGCTACACCTTC. Protein product: CASSEAWGDYGYTF. J is TRBJ1-2 and V is TRBV6-1, with a tentative D call TRBD1 (5 bases). Between the trimmed V and J ends, which lost 0 bases and 3 bases, there was a span of 8 bases. The V gene's germline CDR1 is MNHNS and CDR2 SASEGT. CDR3 length: 14 amino acids.